This section outlines one TCR beta chain sequence together with its context. The antigen remains unidentified. This specimen belongs to a study of shared clonotypes between healthy human individuals. Study information: Three plates were used per donor for CD4 naive, three for CD4 memory, two for CD8 naive and one for CD8 memory. General study findings and limits: Sampling was confined to blood; repertoires within tissues likely differ. Sharing across a handful of donors was seen in 4.5% to 5.5% of naive CD4 clonotypes.

Some clones are missing from TCRdb's copy, which holds only in-frame ones; the method was immunoSEQ multiplex PCR. The repertoire consists of roughly 1 million clones, with about 70% occurring once and the leading ten covering approximately 1.5%. V shed 6 bases, J shed 0 bases, and the junction held 8 bases outside the gene matches. The germline V gene has CDR1 SGHVS and CDR2 FQNEAQ. This CDR3 is built from 15 residues. None of the donors, who were healthy HIV-negative adults, had recently had acute infections or vaccinations. The TCR was taken from a young man in good health. The sample taken for sequencing was memory CD4+ T cells sorted from blood. The subset was: CD45RA-negative fraction. The chain is built from TRBV7-8 and TRBJ2-7; TRBD2 aligns across 7 bases. CDR3 coding DNA: TGTGCCAGCAGGCTGACTAGCTCAGGCTCCTACGAGCAGTACTTC. The encoded protein is CASRLTSSGSYEQYF.